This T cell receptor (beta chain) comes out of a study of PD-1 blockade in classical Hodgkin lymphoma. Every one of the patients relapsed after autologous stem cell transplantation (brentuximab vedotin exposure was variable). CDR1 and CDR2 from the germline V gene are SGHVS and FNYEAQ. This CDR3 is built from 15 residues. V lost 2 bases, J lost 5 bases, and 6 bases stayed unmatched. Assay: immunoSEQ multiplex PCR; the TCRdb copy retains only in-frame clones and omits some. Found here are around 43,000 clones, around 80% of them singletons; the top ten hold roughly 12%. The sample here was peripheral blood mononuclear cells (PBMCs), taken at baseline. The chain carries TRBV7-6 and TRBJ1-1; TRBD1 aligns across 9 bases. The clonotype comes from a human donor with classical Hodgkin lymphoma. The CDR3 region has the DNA TGTGCCAGCAGCTTAACTACAGGGGGCGAAACTGAAGCTTTCTTT. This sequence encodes CASSLTTGGETEAFF. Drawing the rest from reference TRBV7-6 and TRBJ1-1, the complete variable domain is GAGVSQSPRYKVTKRGQDVALRCDPISGHVSLYWYRQALGQGPEFLTYFNYEAQQDKSGLPNDRFSAERPEGSISTLTIQRTEQRDSAMYRCASSLTTGGETEAFFGQGTRLTVV.